The rows below give T cell receptor beta chains drawn from one sample of a study of graft-versus-host responses after intestinal transplantation. These TCRs are of unknown antigen specificity. TCRdb's copy holds only in-frame clones and misses some; the assay was immunoSEQ multiplex PCR. The sample yields tens of thousands of clones, 94% seen once. This material consisted of unstimulated CD4+ T cells sorted from spleen or lymph node cells, taken before transplant. Source of these receptors: a human donor who was the organ donor for an intestinal transplant. Each CDR3 is given with its conserved first and last residue.

j_call,v_call,cdr3_aa
TRBJ2-2,TRBV5-6,CASSREGGAQAKLFF
TRBJ2-7,TRBV7-2,CASSLTGGAYEQYF
TRBJ1-1,TRBV27,CASSWGTGNTEAFF
TRBJ1-2,TRBV28,CASSLPGQGYRLYGYTF
TRBJ2-3,TRBV19,CASSIGLATDTQYF
TRBJ2-5,TRBV6-1,CASSELVEVSLTQYF
TRBJ2-3,TRBV5-1,CASSPSLNTQYF
TRBJ2-3,TRBV4-1,CASSQVGSGLSTDTQYF
TRBJ1-5,TRBV6-5,CASRPLSNQPQHF
TRBJ1-5,TRBV11-3,CASSLDLRAQYSNQPQHF
TRBJ1-2,TRBV19,CASRRQGANYGYTF
TRBJ1-1,TRBV5-6,CASSYLDRISNTEAFF
TRBJ1-5,TRBV6-6,CASGSRDLPQHF
TRBJ2-1,TRBV19,CASSIADGGGFHNEQFF
TRBJ2-7,TRBV10-3,CAISESQPSDSVYEQYF
TRBJ1-4,TRBV9,CASSPRGSEKLFF
TRBJ1-5,TRBV6-6,CASSYSGQGASQPQHF
TRBJ1-5,TRBV10-3,CAISQGNQPQHF
TRBJ2-3,TRBV6-6,CASGLAGITDTQYF
TRBJ1-3,TRBV7-9,CASSFTGSGNTIYF
TRBJ1-1,TRBV28,CASSLGQISLTEAFF
TRBJ2-7,TRBV7-6,CASSRTQDRSSYEQYF
TRBJ1-2,TRBV30,CAWSPQGNYGYTF
TRBJ2-5,TRBV6-5,CASSYLQGGEETQYF
TRBJ1-6,TRBV5-1,CASSVGTGGYNSPLHF
TRBJ2-5,TRBV7-9,CASSLAGQGIRIGKETQYF
TRBJ2-1,TRBV25-1,CASSPGQLSSYNEQFF
TRBJ2-3,TRBV6-6,CASSIAGGSSTDTQYF
TRBJ1-6,TRBV5-4,CASSLVGTKNSPLHF
TRBJ1-2,TRBV6-5,CASRDTGAGYGYTF
TRBJ2-3,TRBV5-1,CASTLLPSTDTQYF
TRBJ1-5,TRBV7-2,CASSPDVGQPQHF
TRBJ1-1,TRBV18,CASSLGTGMNTEAFF
TRBJ1-1,TRBV6-5,CASSYGGLGMNTEAFF
TRBJ1-1,TRBV19,CASSIDRAVTEAFF
TRBJ1-3,TRBV18,CASSPLGAQVPSGNTIYF
TRBJ2-6,TRBV14,CASSTGTPSSGANVLTF
TRBJ2-3,TRBV7-2,CASSGRLVGGDTQYF
TRBJ2-2,TRBV11-2,CASRQGQVTGELFF
TRBJ1-6,TRBV25-1,CASRDSSYNSPLHF
TRBJ2-7,TRBV7-2,CASSLALSQGASYEQYF
TRBJ2-3,TRBV9,CASSVNPLDTQYF
TRBJ1-3,TRBV9,CASSDSPSSGNTIYF
TRBJ1-5,TRBV4-2,CASSQEGTLDRVGGNQPQHF
TRBJ2-7,TRBV19,CASNPQGQSYEQYF
TRBJ2-1,TRBV28,CASHKTGYNEQFF